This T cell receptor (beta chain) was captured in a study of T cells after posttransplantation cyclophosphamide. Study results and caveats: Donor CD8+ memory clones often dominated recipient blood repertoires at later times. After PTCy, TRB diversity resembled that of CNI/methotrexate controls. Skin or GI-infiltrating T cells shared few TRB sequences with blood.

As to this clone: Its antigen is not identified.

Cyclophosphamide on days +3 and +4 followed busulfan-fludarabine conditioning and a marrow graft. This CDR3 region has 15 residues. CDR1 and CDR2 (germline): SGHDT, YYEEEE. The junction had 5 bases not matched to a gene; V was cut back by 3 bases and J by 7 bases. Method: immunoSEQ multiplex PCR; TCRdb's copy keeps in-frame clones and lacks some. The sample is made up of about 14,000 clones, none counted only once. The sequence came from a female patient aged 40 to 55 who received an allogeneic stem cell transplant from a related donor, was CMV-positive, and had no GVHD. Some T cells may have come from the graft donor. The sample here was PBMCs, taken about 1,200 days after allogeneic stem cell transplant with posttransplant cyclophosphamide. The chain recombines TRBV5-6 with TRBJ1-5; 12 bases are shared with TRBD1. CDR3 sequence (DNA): TGTGCCAGCAGCTACGGGACAGGGGGCCGGCAGCCCCAGCATTTT. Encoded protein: CASSYGTGGRQPQHF.